The 2 T cell receptor beta chains below all came from one sample that was sequenced in a study of cytotoxic CD8 clonotypes in ibrutinib-treated CLL. Repertoires were generated with immunoSEQ multiplex PCR, while TCRdb's copy carries only in-frame clones and drops some. The sample includes about 130,000 clones, 75% to 85% of them seen just once. The source material was PBMCs, sampled after 12 months of ibrutinib treatment. These receptors all stem from a human donor with chronic lymphocytic leukemia.

Concerning this clone itself: At one end the junction does not follow the germline gene, possibly because of a read error. V and J are TRBV6-5 and TRBJ1-1, with a possible D match to TRBD1 (6 bases). The germline V gene encodes CDR1 MNHEY and CDR2 SVGAGI. The CDR3 sequence is 14 residues long. The CDR3 DNA reads TGTGCCAGCAGTTACTCCGGGGGCAGGACTGGAGCTTTCTTT. Protein product: CASSYSGGRTGAFF.

The chain couples TRBV25-1 to TRBJ2-3, with 8 bases matching TRBD1. Trimming at V came to 5 bases and at J to 4 bases, leaving 11 bases not matched to a gene. Germline V CDR1 and CDR2: MGHDK, SYGVNS. The CDR3 has 16 amino acids. The chain's CDR3 is CASSQNRGLRADTQYF. The CDR3 bases are TGTGCCAGCAGTCAGAACAGGGGGTTGCGCGCAGATACGCAGTATTTT.